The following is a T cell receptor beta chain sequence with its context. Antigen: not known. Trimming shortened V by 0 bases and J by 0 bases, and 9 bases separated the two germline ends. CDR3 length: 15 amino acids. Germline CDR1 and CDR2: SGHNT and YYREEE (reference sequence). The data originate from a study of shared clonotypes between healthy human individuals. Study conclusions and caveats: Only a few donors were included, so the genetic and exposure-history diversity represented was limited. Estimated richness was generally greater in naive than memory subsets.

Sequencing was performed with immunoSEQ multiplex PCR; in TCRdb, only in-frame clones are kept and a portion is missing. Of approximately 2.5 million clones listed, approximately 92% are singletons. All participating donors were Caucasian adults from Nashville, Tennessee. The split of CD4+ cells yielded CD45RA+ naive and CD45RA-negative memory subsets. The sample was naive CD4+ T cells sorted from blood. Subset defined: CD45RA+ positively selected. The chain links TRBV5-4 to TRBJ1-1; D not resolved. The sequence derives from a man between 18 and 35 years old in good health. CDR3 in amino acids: CASSLEEGMNTEAFF. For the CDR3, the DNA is TGTGCCAGCAGCTTGGAAGAAGGAATGAACACTGAAGCTTTCTTT.